Listed here are 11 T cell receptor beta chains from one sample, sequenced in a study of blood T cells in healthy people across ages (dated by TCRdb to about 2015). The protocol used for the library was 5' RACE. Sequencing took place on an Illumina HiSeq 2500. The second PCR ran for roughly 7 to 12 cycles and used a J-beta primer mix along with a sample-barcoded 5' primer. TCRdb's own reprocessing of the public reads used fastp at Q25 and MiXCR and kept productive beta chains. Under each unique CDR3 protein, matching rows form one entry showing the most common genes and DNA. The sample table contains just over 800,000 distinct CDR3 sequences; only one count was recorded for 60% to 80% of them. The ten largest clonotypes hold 28% of the sample. Sequenced material: blood. The receptors here all came from a man under 40 in good health.

This clonotype has only a few counts. V gene TRBV9 combines with J gene TRBJ2-7; D may be TRBD1 (6 bases). V lost 3 bases, J lost 5 bases, and 15 bases lay in between. This CDR3 contains 14 residues. CDR1 and CDR2 from the germline V gene are SGDLS and YYNGEE. CDR3 in amino acids: CASSGRDNQNEQYF. The DNA of the CDR3 is TGTGCCAGCAGCGGCCGGGACAACCAAAACGAGCAGTACTTC.

The rearrangement uses TRBV9 and TRBJ1-5, with a tentative D call TRBD1 (5 bases). V was pared by 4 bases and J by 5 bases, with 13 bases between. Germline V gene sequence: CDR1 SGDLS, CDR2 YYNGEE. This CDR3 contains 14 residues. CDR3 sequence: CASSPTVNHQPQHF. CDR3 coding DNA: TGTGCCAGCAGCCCGACAGTCAACCATCAGCCCCAGCATTTT.

The V gene is TRBV3-1, the J gene TRBJ2-7; 9 bases fit TRBD1. V dropped 4 bases and J dropped 7; count of bases not matched to a gene: 8. This CDR3 is built from 14 residues. Germline values: CDR1 LGHDT, CDR2 YNNKEL (reference sequence). Here the CDR3 reads CASSPGTGSGEQYF. The CDR3 bases are TGTGCCAGCAGCCCTGGGACAGGGTCGGGTGAGCAGTACTTC.

CDR3 sequence (DNA): TGCAGTGCTAGGGAGACAGGGCAGAATGAAAAACTGTTTTTT. Its translation is CSARETGQNEKLFF. The rearrangement joins TRBV20-1 to TRBJ1-4; 7 nucleotides line up with TRBD1. This CDR3 is built from 14 residues. Trimming removed 3 bases from V and 5 bases from J; junction bases left unmatched: 6. In germline, CDR1 is DFQATT, CDR2 SNEGSKA (reference sequence).

This chain joins TRBV20-1 and TRBJ2-7; D not resolved. Germline V gene sequence: CDR1 DFQATT, CDR2 SNEGSKA (reference sequence). CDR3 length equals 15 residues. The V and J ends lost 0 bases and 2 bases respectively, with 14 bases between them. CDR3 loop: CSARDLVRATYEQYF. The DNA of the CDR3 is TGCAGTGCTAGAGATCTTGTCCGGGCTACCTACGAGCAGTACTTC.

This clonotype has just a few counts. The chain has TRBV6-4 and TRBJ2-1; 10 positions agree with TRBD2. Germline V CDR1 and CDR2: MRHNA, SNTAGT. The CDR3 is 15 residues long. The trim removed 0 bases at V and 6 bases at J, leaving 2 bases unmatched. CDR3 loop: CASSDSSGGVNEQFF. The CDR3 DNA reads as TGTGCCAGCAGTGACTCGAGCGGGGGGGTCAATGAGCAGTTCTTC.

The rearrangement joins TRBV20-1 to TRBJ2-1, with TRBD1 matching 7 bases. Germline loops: CDR1 DFQATT, CDR2 SNEGSKA (reference sequence). V shed 0 bases, J shed 0 bases, and the junction held 11 bases outside the gene matches. CDR3 length: 18 residues. In nucleotides, the CDR3 is TGCAGTGCTAGAGACTTAGTTAGACAGGGTGTCTCCTACAATGAGCAGTTCTTC. Translated: CSARDLVRQGVSYNEQFF.

This sequence joins TRBV6-5 and TRBJ1-1; tentative D call: TRBD1 (5 bases). This CDR3 is built from 13 residues. Trimming removed 2 bases from V and 4 bases from J, with 8 bases in between. Germline CDR1 MNHEY, CDR2 SVGAGI. This CDR3 reads CASSYQGVTEAFF. The CDR3 DNA reads TGTGCCAGCAGTTACCAGGGAGTCACTGAAGCTTTCTTT.

The J gene is TRBJ2-4, the V gene TRBV20-1, with D possibly being TRBD1 (7 bases). The J call is in doubt because the DNA end fits TRBJ2-7 better. Germline CDR1 is DFQATT and CDR2 is SNEGSKA (reference sequence). The CDR3 sequence is 14 residues long. CDR3 bases: TGCAGTGCCAAAGGAGGAGGAGGGGGCTCCGAGCAGTACTTC. As protein: CSAKGGGGGSEQYF.

This clonotype was detected many times. The V call is TRBV25-1, the J call TRBJ2-6; D not certain. Germline lookup yields CDR1 MGHDK and CDR2 SYGVNS. V was cut by 4 bases and J by 3 bases, with 7 bases left in between. CDR3 length: 14 residues. The CDR3 spells CASSVGSGANVLTF. CDR3 in DNA: TGTGCCAGCAGTGTTGGTAGTGGGGCCAACGTCCTGACTTTC.

This clonotype occurred a few times. The rearrangement links TRBV3-1 to TRBJ2-7; no clear D. Trimming pared 6 bases from V and 0 bases from J, leaving 12 bases between. CDR1 is LGHDT, CDR2 YNNKEL, per germline (reference sequence). The length of the CDR3 is 14 residues. In DNA, the CDR3 is TGTGCCAGCAGTCAGAGTCCTATCTCCTACGAGCAGTACTTC. Amino acids: CASSQSPISYEQYF.